This TCR beta chain was documented in a study of cytomegalovirus exposure and HLA in healthy donors. Overall study findings and caveats: Excluded were some V segments that proved indistinguishable, including TRBV6-2 and TRBV6-3. Most sequenced TCRs were rare (though some public TCRs occurred in many donors). In a later analysis, donors in an Asian-associated ancestry cluster reportedly had fewer N-insertions in productive TCRs than the cohort mean.

Researchers ran the PCR with 60 Vbeta and 13 Jbeta primers. TCRdb keeps only in-frame clones here, not all; method: immunoSEQ multiplex PCR. The sample holds about 230,000 clones, approximately 82% seen once. The V gene end was trimmed by 9 bases and the J gene end by 5 bases; junction bases not matched to a gene: 3. The CDR3 is 12 amino acids. Germline-derived CDR1 and CDR2 are WNHNN and SYGVQD (reference sequence). Though probably carrying unrecorded immune exposures, donors were nominally healthy at sampling. A single count supports this clone. Its target is not known. Input material: PBMCs. This TCR came from a woman aged 40-49 years in good health and CMV-seronegative. V usage is TRBV10-1 and J usage is TRBJ2-2, with 7 positions matching TRBD2. CDR3 bases: TGCGCCAGTGGGAGGGGTACCGGGGAGCTGTTTTTT. Translated: CASGRGTGELFF.